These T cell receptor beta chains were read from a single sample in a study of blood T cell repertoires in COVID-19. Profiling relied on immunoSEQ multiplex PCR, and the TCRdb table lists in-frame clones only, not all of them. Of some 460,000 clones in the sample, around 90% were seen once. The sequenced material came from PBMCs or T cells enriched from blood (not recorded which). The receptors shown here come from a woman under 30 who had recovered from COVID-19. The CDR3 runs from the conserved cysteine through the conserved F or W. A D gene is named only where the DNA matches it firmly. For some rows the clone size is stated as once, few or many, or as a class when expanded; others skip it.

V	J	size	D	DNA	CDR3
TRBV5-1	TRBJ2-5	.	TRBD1	TGCGCCAGCAGCTTCTCCGGGACAGGTCAAGAGACCCAGTACTTC	CASSFSGTGQETQYF
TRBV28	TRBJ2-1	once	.	TGTGCCAGCAGCAAAACGGGGTACAATGAGCAGTTCTTC	CASSKTGYNEQFF
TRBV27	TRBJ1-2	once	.	TGTGCCAGCAGTCCCCTCGACAGGCCCTTCGGCTACACCTTC	CASSPLDRPFGYTF
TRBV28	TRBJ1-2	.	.	TGTGCCAGCAGTTTACAGACAGTCACCGATGGCTACACCTTC	CASSLQTVTDGYTF
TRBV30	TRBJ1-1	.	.	TGTGCCTGGTCAGTGAACACTGAAGCTTTCTTT	CAWSVNTEAFF
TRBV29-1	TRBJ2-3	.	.	TGCAGCGTTGGCAGTAAATACACAGATACGCAGTATTTT	CSVGSKYTDTQYF
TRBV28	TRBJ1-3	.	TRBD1	TGTGCCAGCAGGCGACAGGGGGCTGGAAACACCATATATTTT	CASRRQGAGNTIYF
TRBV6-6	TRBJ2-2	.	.	TGTGCCTCCCACTGGACAGCGAACACCGGGGAGCTGTTTTTT	CASHWTANTGELFF
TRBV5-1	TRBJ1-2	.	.	TGCGCCAGCAGCGGAAGCGGGGAGTATGGCTACACCTTC	CASSGSGEYGYTF
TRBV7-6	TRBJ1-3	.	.	TGTGCCAGCAGCTTATCGATCCAGGGAAACACCATATATTTT	CASSLSIQGNTIYF
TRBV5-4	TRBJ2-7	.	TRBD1	TGTGCCAGCAGCAATGACAGGGGAACCTACGAGCAGTACTTC	CASSNDRGTYEQYF
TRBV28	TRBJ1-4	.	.	TGTGCCAGCAGTTCTCGGGGGACGGGAAATGAAAAACTGTTTTTT	CASSSRGTGNEKLFF
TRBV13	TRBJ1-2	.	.	TGTGCCGATGACCCAGGGTGTGGTGGCTACACCTTC	CADDPGCGGYTF
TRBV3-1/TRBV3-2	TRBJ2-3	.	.	TGTGCCAGCAGCCTACCACTAGGGGATACGCAGTATTTT	CASSLPLGDTQYF
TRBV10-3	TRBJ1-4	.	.	TGTGCCATCGGACAGATTGGAGAAAAACTGTTTTTT	CAIGQIGEKLFF
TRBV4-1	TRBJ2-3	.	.	TGCGCCAGCAGCCAAGCGGGGATCACAGATACGCAGTATTTT	CASSQAGITDTQYF
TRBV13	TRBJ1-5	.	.	TGTGCCAGCAGCTCGTTTAATCAGCCCCAGCATTTT	CASSSFNQPQHF
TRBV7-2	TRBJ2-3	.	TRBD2	TGTGCCAGCAGCTTAACCACTAGCGGGGGCACAGATACGCAGTATTTT	CASSLTTSGGTDTQYF
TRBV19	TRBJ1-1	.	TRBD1	TGTGCCAGTAGTCCTGACAGGGAGAACACTGAAGCTTTCTTT	CASSPDRENTEAFF
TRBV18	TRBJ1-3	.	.	TGTGCCAGCTCACTCCCGGGGGGGACGAGAAACACCATATATTTT	CASSLPGGTRNTIYF
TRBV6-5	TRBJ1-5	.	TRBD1	TGTGCCAGCAGCCTAGGACAGGGGGCAGATCAGCCCCAGCATTTT	CASSLGQGADQPQHF
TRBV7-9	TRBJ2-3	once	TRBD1	TGTGCCAGCTCTCCCGGACAGGGGGGGGATACGCAGTATTTT	CASSPGQGGDTQYF
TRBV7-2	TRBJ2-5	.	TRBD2	TGTGCCAGCAGCCAGGGACTAGCAGGAGAGACCCAGTACTTC	CASSQGLAGETQYF
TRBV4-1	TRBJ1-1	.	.	TGCGCCAGCAGCCCCCTCTGGCAGGAGGACACTGAAGCTTTCTTT	CASSPLWQEDTEAFF
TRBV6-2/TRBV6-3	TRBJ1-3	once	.	TGTGCCAGCAGTTACGATGAGGGTGCTGGAAACACCATATATTTT	CASSYDEGAGNTIYF
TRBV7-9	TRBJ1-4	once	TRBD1	TGTGCCAGCAGAACAGGGGCCGAGAATGAAAAACTGTTTTTT	CASRTGAENEKLFF
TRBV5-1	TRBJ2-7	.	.	TGCGCCAGCAGCCTAATCGCGGGCCTCGAGCAGTACTTC	CASSLIAGLEQYF
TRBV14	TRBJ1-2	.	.	TGTGCCAGCAGCCAAGATCGGGGGGGCGCGTATGGCTACACCTTC	CASSQDRGGAYGYTF
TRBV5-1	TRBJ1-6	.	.	TGCGCCAGCAGCTTTGACAGCAATTCACCCCTCCACTTT	CASSFDSNSPLHF
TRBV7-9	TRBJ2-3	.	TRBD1	TGTGCCAGCAGCTCGGGACAGGGTCTCACAGATACGCAGTATTTT	CASSSGQGLTDTQYF
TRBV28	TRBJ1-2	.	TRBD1	TGTGCCAGCAGACGGTCCCGGGACAGGGGCTACACCTTC	CASRRSRDRGYTF
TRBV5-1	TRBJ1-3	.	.	TGCGCCAGCAGCCCGGGAGCGTTCTCTGGAAACACCATATATTTT	CASSPGAFSGNTIYF
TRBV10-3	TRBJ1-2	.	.	TGTGCCATCTGGACGGCGGGCTATGGCTACACCTTC	CAIWTAGYGYTF
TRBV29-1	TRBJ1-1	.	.	TGCAGCGTTTCACAGGGAAACACTGAAGCTTTCTTT	CSVSQGNTEAFF
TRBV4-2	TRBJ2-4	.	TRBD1	TGTGCCAGCAGCCAAGAAGGGGGCCGGGACATTCAGTACTTC	CASSQEGGRDIQYF
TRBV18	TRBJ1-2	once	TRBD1	TGTGCCAGCACGAAGGACAGGGGTGGCCTAGTGGACTATGGCTACACCTTC	CASTKDRGGLVDYGYTF
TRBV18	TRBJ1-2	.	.	TGTGCCAGCTCACCACTAACGGGTCCGGTGGATGGCTACACCTTC	CASSPLTGPVDGYTF
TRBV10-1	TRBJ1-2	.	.	TGCGCCAGACCAGGGAACTATGGCTACACCTTC	CARPGNYGYTF
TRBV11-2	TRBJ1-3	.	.	TGTGCCAGCAACGGGTACTCTGGAAACACCATATATTTT	CASNGYSGNTIYF
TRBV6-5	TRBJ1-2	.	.	TGTGCCAGCCTAGACAGGACTAACTATGGCTACACCTTC	CASLDRTNYGYTF
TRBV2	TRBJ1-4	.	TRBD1	TGTGCCAGCAGTGCCTCAAGGACAGGGAATGAAAAACTGTTTTTT	CASSASRTGNEKLFF
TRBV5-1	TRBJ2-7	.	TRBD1	TGCGCCAGCAGCGCGAGGACAGGGAACGAGCAGTACTTC	CASSARTGNEQYF
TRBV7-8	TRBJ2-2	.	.	TGTGCCAGCAGCCCGGACAGCCTTACCGGGGAGCTGTTTTTT	CASSPDSLTGELFF
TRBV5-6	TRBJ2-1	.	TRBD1	TGTGCCAGCAGCCCGGGACAGGGGTACAATGAGCAGTTCTTC	CASSPGQGYNEQFF
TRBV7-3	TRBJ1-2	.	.	TGTGCCAGCAGCTTACAGGGTGGGCAGGACTATGGCTACACCTTC	CASSLQGGQDYGYTF
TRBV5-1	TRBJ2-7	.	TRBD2	TGCGCCAGCCCCCGACTGCAGCGGGGCCCCAGCGGCCCCCACGAGCAGTACTTC	CASPRLQRGPSGPHEQYF
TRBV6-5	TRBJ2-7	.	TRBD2	TGTGCCAGCAGTTCCGTCTCGCGGGGGGGTGCTTACGAGCAGTACTTC	CASSSVSRGGAYEQYF
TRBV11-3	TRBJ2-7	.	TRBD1	TGTGCCAGCAGTACGGGACAGGGGTATGACGAGCAGTACTTC	CASSTGQGYDEQYF
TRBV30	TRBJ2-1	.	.	TGTGCCTGGAGCGAGGGATATGAGCAGTTCTTC	CAWSEGYEQFF
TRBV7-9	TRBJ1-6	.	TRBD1	TGTGCCAGCAGCTGGGTGACGACAGGGATGGATAATTCACCCCTCCACTTT	CASSWVTTGMDNSPLHF
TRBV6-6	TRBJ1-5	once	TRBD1	TGTGCCAGCAGTTACACAGGGGTGGATAGCAATCAGCCCCAGCATTTT	CASSYTGVDSNQPQHF
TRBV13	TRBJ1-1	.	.	TGTGCCAGCAGCCCTCCGGGAGGGACGAACACTGAAGCTTTCTTT	CASSPPGGTNTEAFF